The rows below give T cell receptor beta chains drawn from one sample of a study of blood T cell repertoires in COVID-19. The protocol was immunoSEQ multiplex PCR, while the TCRdb copy is restricted to in-frame clones and leaves out a portion. Of about 220,000 clones in the sample, 84% are singletons; the top ten hold 6.8%. Sequencing was done on a sample of PBMCs or T cells enriched from blood (not recorded which). These receptors originate from a woman aged 40 to 49 who had recovered from COVID-19. CDR3s include the opening cysteine and the closing phenylalanine or tryptophan. Each record gives: V gene, J gene, CDR3 protein.

v_gene: TRBV13; j_gene: TRBJ2-2; CDR3aa: CASSQDGVLFF
v_gene: TRBV18; j_gene: TRBJ1-1; CDR3aa: CASSPDRLNTEAFF
v_gene: TRBV10-1; j_gene: TRBJ1-1; CDR3aa: CASRGPKPEAFF
v_gene: TRBV12-3/TRBV12-4; j_gene: TRBJ2-1; CDR3aa: CATRFSNEQFF
v_gene: TRBV28; j_gene: TRBJ1-5; CDR3aa: CASSFLGQGGNQPQHF
v_gene: TRBV30; j_gene: TRBJ1-3; CDR3aa: CAWSAGRMENTIYF
v_gene: TRBV2; j_gene: TRBJ1-2; CDR3aa: CASSNTRELYGYTF
v_gene: TRBV5-6; j_gene: TRBJ2-5; CDR3aa: CASSLGGNGQETQYF
v_gene: TRBV5-4; j_gene: TRBJ2-1; CDR3aa: CASSPKTSGYNEQFF
v_gene: TRBV11-3; j_gene: TRBJ1-1; CDR3aa: CASSLDRGSTEAFF
v_gene: TRBV27; j_gene: TRBJ1-1; CDR3aa: CASSRGTGLGTEAFF
v_gene: TRBV3-1/TRBV3-2; j_gene: TRBJ1-2; CDR3aa: CASSHRDRSDGYTF
v_gene: TRBV18; j_gene: TRBJ1-1; CDR3aa: CASSPRSSGDTEAFF
v_gene: TRBV2; j_gene: TRBJ1-6; CDR3aa: CASSRDRGNSPLHF
v_gene: TRBV2; j_gene: TRBJ2-3; CDR3aa: CASRGDRSTDTQYF
v_gene: TRBV18; j_gene: TRBJ1-5; CDR3aa: CASRGKPQHF
v_gene: TRBV7-2; j_gene: TRBJ1-5; CDR3aa: CASSFGGGQEPQHF
v_gene: TRBV4-2; j_gene: TRBJ1-1; CDR3aa: CASSREKTGYEAFF
v_gene: TRBV6-5; j_gene: TRBJ1-1; CDR3aa: CASSYSRRVNTEAFF
v_gene: TRBV30; j_gene: TRBJ2-7; CDR3aa: CAWSVGGGLYEQYF
v_gene: TRBV21-1; j_gene: TRBJ1-1; CDR3aa: CASSTQDSIIAKAFF
v_gene: TRBV10-3; j_gene: TRBJ1-2; CDR3aa: CAISEGGQGYTF
v_gene: TRBV28; j_gene: TRBJ1-5; CDR3aa: CASSPGQGGQPQHF
v_gene: TRBV7-9; j_gene: TRBJ2-7; CDR3aa: CASSKDGTYEQYF
v_gene: TRBV28; j_gene: TRBJ1-2; CDR3aa: CASIPLPGTGKPYGYTF